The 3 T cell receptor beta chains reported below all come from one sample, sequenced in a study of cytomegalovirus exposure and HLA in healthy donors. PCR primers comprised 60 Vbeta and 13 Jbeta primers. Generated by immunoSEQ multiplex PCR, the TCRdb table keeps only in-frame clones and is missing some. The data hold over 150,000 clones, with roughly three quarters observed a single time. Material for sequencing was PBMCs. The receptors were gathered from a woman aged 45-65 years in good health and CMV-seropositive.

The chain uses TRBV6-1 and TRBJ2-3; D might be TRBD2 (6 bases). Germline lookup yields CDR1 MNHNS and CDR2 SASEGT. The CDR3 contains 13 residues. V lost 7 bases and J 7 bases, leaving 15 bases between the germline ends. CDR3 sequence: CASIPTSSNTQYF. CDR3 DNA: TGTGCCAGCATCCCAACTAGCTCTAATACGCAGTATTTT.

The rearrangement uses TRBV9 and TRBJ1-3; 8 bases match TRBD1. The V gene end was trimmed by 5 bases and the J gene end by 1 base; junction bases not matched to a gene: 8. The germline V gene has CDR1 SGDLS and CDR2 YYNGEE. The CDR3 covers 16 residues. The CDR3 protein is CASSPGTGDSGNTIYF. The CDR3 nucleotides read TGTGCCAGCAGTCCCGGGACAGGAGATTCTGGAAACACCATATATTTT.

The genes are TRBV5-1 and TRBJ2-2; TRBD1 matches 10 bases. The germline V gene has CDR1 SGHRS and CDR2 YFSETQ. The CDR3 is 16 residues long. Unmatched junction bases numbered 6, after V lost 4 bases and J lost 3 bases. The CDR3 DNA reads TGCGCCAGCAGCGTGATAGGGACAGGGGACACCGGGGAGCTGTTTTTT. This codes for CASSVIGTGDTGELFF.